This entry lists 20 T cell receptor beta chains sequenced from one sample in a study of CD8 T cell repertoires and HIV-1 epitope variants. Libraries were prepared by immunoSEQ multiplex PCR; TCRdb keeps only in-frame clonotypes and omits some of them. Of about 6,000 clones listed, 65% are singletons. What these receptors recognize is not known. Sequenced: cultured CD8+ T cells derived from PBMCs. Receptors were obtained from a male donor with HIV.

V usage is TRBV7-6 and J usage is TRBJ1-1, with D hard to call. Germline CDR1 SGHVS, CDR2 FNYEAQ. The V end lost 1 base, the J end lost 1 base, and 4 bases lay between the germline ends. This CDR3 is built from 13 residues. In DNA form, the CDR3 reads TGTGCCAGCAGCTTAGGGGAGAACACTGAAGCTTTCTTT. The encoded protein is CASSLGENTEAFF.

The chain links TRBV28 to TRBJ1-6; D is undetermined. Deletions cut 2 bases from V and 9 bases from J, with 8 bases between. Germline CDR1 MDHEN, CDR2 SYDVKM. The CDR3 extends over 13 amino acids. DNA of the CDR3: TGTGCCAGCAGTTTAATACAAGCTTCACCCCTCCACTTT. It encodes CASSLIQASPLHF.

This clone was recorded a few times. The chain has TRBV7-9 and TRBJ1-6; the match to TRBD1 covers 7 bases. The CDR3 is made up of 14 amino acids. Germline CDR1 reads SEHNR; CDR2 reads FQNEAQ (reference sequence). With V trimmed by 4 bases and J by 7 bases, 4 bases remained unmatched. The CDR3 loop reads CASSSEQGNSPLHF. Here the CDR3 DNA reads TGTGCCAGCAGCTCGGAACAGGGGAATTCACCCCTCCACTTT.

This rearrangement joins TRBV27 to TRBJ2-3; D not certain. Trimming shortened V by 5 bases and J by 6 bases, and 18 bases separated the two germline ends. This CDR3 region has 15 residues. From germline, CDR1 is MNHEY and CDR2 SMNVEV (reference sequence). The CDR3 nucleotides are TGTGCCAGCAGTAGATCCCGGGCCCTCGGGGATACGCAGTATTTT. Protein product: CASSRSRALGDTQYF.

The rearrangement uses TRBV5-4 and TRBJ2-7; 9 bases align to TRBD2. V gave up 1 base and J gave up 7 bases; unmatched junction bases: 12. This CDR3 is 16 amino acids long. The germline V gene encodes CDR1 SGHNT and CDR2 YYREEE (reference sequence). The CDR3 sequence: CASSLPLEGGGGEQYF. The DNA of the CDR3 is TGTGCCAGCAGCTTGCCCCTCGAAGGCGGGGGGGGTGAGCAGTACTTC.

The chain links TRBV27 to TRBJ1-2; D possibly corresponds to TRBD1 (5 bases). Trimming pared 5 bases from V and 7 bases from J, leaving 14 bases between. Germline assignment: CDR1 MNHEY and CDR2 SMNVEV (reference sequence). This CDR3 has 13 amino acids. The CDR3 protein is CASSPWGDAGYTF. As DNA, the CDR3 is TGTGCCAGCAGTCCCTGGGGGGACGCTGGCTACACCTTC.

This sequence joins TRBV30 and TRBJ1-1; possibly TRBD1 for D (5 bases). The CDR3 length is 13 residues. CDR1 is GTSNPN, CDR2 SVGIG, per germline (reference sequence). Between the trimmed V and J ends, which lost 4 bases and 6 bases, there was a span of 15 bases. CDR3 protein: CAWTQGRSSEAFF. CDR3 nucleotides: TGTGCCTGGACTCAGGGACGAAGCTCTGAAGCTTTCTTT.

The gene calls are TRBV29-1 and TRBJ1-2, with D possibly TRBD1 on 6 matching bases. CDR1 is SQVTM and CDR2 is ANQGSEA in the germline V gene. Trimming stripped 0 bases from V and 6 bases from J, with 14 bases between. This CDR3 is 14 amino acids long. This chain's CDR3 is CSVEDMGGVDGYTF. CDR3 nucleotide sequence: TGCAGCGTTGAAGATATGGGGGGCGTGGATGGCTACACCTTC.

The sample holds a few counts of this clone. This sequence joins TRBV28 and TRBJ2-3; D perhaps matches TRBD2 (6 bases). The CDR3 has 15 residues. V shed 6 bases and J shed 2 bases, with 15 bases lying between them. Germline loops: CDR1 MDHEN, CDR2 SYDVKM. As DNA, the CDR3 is TGTGCCAGCAGACGCGGGACTTACTACACAGATACGCAGTATTTT. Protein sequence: CASRRGTYYTDTQYF.

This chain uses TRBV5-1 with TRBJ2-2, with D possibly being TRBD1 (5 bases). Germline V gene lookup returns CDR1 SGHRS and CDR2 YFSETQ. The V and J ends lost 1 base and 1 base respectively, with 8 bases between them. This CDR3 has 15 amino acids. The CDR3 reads CASSLNRGNTGELFF. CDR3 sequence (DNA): TGCGCCAGCAGCTTGAATAGGGGGAACACCGGGGAGCTGTTTTTT.

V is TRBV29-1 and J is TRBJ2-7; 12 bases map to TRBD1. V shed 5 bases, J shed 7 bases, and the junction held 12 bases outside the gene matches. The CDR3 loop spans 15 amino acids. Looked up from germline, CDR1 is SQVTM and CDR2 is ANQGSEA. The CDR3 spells CSVFYPGTGGYEQYF. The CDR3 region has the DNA TGCAGCGTTTTCTATCCCGGGACAGGGGGCTATGAGCAGTACTTC.

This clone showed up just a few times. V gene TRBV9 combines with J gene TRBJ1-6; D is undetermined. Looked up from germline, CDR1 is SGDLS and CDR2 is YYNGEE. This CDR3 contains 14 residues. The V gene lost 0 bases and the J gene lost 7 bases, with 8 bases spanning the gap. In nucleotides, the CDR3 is TGTGCCAGCAGCGTAGGAGTGAGGAATTCACCCCTCCACTTT. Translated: CASSVGVRNSPLHF.

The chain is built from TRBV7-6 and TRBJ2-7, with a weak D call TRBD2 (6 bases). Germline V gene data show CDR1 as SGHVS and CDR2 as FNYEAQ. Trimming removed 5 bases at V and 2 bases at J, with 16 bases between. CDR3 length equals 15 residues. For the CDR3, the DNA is TGTGCCAGCAGCGCCGGGGTAGCGGATCCCTACGAGCAGTACTTC. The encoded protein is CASSAGVADPYEQYF.

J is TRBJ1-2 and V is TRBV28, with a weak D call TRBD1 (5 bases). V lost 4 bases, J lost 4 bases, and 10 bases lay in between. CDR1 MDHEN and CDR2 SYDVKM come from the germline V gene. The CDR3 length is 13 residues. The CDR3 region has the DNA TGTGCCAGCAGTTGGGGGGGAGGCTATGGCTACACCTTC. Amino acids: CASSWGGGYGYTF.

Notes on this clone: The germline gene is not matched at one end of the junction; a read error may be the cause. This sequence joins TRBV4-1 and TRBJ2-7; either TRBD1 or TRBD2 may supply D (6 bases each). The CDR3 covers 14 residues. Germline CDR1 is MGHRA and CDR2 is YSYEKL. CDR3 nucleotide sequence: TGTGCCAGCAGCCCTAGTGGAGGGGGGAGCGAGCAGTACTTC. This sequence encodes CASSPSGGGSEQYF.

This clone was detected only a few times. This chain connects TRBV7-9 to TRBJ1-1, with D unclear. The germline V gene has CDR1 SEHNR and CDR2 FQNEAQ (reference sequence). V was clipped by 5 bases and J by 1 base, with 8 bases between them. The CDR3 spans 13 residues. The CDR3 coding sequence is TGTGCCAGCAGCCGAAACACGAACACTGAAGCTTTCTTT. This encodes CASSRNTNTEAFF.

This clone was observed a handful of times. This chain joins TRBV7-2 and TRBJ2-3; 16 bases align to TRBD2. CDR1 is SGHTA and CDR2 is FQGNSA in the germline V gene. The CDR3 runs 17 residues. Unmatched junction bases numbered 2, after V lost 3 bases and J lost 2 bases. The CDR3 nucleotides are TGTGCCAGCAGCTTGGGACTAGCGGGAGGGCCCACAGATACGCAGTATTTT. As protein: CASSLGLAGGPTDTQYF.

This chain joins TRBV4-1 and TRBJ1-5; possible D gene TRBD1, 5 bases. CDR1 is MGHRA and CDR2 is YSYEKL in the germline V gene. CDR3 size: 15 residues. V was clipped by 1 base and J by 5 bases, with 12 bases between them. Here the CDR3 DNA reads TGCGCCAGCAGCCAAGCGCAGGGTGGGGATCAGCCCCAGCATTTT. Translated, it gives CASSQAQGGDQPQHF.

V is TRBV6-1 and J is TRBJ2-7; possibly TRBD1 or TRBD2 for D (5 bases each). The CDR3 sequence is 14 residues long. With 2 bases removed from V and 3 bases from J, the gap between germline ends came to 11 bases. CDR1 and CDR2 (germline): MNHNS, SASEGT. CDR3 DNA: TGTGCCAGCAGTGAACTTGGGGACCTCTACGAGCAGTACTTC. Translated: CASSELGDLYEQYF.

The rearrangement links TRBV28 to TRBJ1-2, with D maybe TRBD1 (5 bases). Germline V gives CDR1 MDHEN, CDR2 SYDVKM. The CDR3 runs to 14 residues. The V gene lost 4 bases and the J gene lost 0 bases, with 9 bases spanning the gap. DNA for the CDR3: TGTGCCAGCAGTTGGGAAGGGGCTAACTATGGCTACACCTTC. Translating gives CASSWEGANYGYTF.